These 11 T cell receptor beta chains originate from one sample sequenced in a study of early T cells in non-severe SARS-CoV-2 infection. TCRdb passed the 5' RACE reads through MiXCR, listing each CDR3 protein once. The data hold 75,000 to 100,000 distinct CDR3 sequences, with approximately 16% observed a single time. The sequenced sample consisted of whole blood. The receptor source for this set is an adult who was a healthcare worker with PCR-confirmed SARS-CoV-2 infection or an uninfected control (not recorded which).

The CDR3 region is CSPGPTARGYTF. The CDR3 nucleotides are TGCAGCCCTGGCCCGACCGCAAGGGGCTACACCTTC. V is TRBV29-1 and J is TRBJ1-2, with D unclear. Deletions cut 8 bases from V and 8 bases from J, with 18 bases between. There are 12 residues in the CDR3. Germline assignment: CDR1 SQVTM and CDR2 ANQGSEA.

This clonotype was detected only a few times. The genes are TRBV6-1 and TRBJ1-6, with D perhaps TRBD1 (5 bases). Per germline, CDR1 MNHNS and CDR2 SASEGT. This CDR3 region has 12 residues. V dropped 3 bases and J dropped 9 bases, with 6 bases sitting between them. The CDR3 DNA is TGTGCCAGCAGTGAGGGGGGTTCACCCCTCCACTTT. It encodes CASSEGGSPLHF.

Ten or more counts support this clonotype. The rearrangement joins TRBV3-1 to TRBJ2-1, with 13 positions matching TRBD2. V was clipped by 4 bases and J by 15 bases; unmatched bases: 15. The germline gives CDR1 LGHDT, CDR2 YNNKEL (reference sequence). This CDR3 has 16 amino acids. CDR3 sequence: CASSPSRLAGGLKGFF. In nucleotides, the CDR3 is TGTGCCAGCAGCCCTTCAAGACTAGCGGGAGGCCTTAAGGGGTTCTTC.

This clonotype was seen once. The chain couples TRBV28 to TRBJ1-6, with D perhaps matching TRBD1 (6 bases). The CDR3 has 13 residues. Germline values: CDR1 MDHEN, CDR2 SYDVKM. The V and J ends lost 6 bases and 9 bases respectively, with 12 bases between them. CDR3 DNA: TGTGCCAGCAGAGACCAACAGGGTTCACCCCTCCACTTT. This sequence encodes CASRDQQGSPLHF.

The chain combines TRBV5-5 with TRBJ2-1; D not resolved. The length of the CDR3 is 15 residues. Looked up from germline, CDR1 is SGHKS and CDR2 is YYEKEE (reference sequence). V shed 0 bases and J shed 1 base, with 8 bases lying between them. The CDR3 sequence: CASSLEASSYNEQFF. The DNA for the CDR3 is TGTGCCAGCAGCTTGGAGGCTAGTTCCTACAATGAGCAGTTCTTC.

The CDR3, as DNA: TGTGCTAGTGGTTTGGTATCGGGGACTAGCGGGAGGCCGGCCAAAAACATTCAGTACTTC. It yields the protein CASGLVSGTSGRPAKNIQYF. The chain joins TRBV12-5 to TRBJ2-4; 15 nucleotides align to TRBD2. The junction had 7 bases not matched to a gene; V was cut back by 0 bases and J by 1 base. The germline V gene encodes CDR1 LGHNT and CDR2 FRNRAP. The CDR3 runs to 20 residues. Variable domain in full (rest from reference TRBV12-5 and TRBJ2-4): DARVTQTPRHKVTEMGQEVTMRCQPILGHNTVFWYRQTMMQGLELLAYFRNRAPLDDSGMPKDRFSAEMPDATLATLKIQPSEPRDSAVYFCASGLVSGTSGRPAKNIQYFGAGTRLSVL.

The V call is TRBV7-6, the J call TRBJ2-7; 9 bases are a match to TRBD2. With 7 bases clipped from V and 5 bases from J, the junction kept 9 bases outside the gene matches. The CDR3 has 14 amino acids. Germline loops: CDR1 SGHVS, CDR2 FNYEAQ. CDR3 protein: CASTSGLAGDEQYF. CDR3 coding DNA: TGTGCCAGCACCTCAGGGTTAGCGGGAGACGAGCAGTACTTC.

This clonotype showed up many times. The chain employs TRBV19 and TRBJ1-1; a weak D match, TRBD1 (6 bases). Trimming shortened V by 6 bases and J by 2 bases, and 10 bases separated the two germline ends. The CDR3 has 13 residues. Germline V lookup: CDR1 LNHDA, CDR2 SQIVND (reference sequence). CDR3 sequence (DNA): TGTGCCAGTAGAGTACAGGGAAACACTGAAGCTTTCTTT. Translated, it gives CASRVQGNTEAFF.

The rearrangement uses TRBV18 and TRBJ2-2; D unresolved. Germline CDR1 KGHSH, CDR2 LQKENI. This CDR3 contains 17 residues. With 3 bases removed from V and 0 bases from J, the gap between germline ends came to 14 bases. This CDR3 is CASSPQLLRPNTGELFF. CDR3 coding DNA: TGTGCCAGCTCACCTCAGCTATTGCGGCCGAACACCGGGGAGCTGTTTTTT. The entire variable domain, with the rest obtained from reference TRBV18 and TRBJ2-2, is as follows: NAGVMQNPRHLVRRRGQEARLRCSPMKGHSHVYWYRQLPEEGLKFMVYLQKENIIDESGMPKERFSAEFPKEGPSILRIQQVVRGDSAAYFCASSPQLLRPNTGELFFGEGSRLTVL.

This clonotype was counted many times. The chain links TRBV7-9 to TRBJ2-3; 7 nucleotides match TRBD1. Germline V gives CDR1 SEHNR, CDR2 FQNEAQ (reference sequence). V lost 3 bases to trimming and J lost 2 bases; unmatched junction nucleotides: 11. The CDR3 has 17 residues. CDR3 sequence: CASSFRPGTEFTDTQYF. DNA of the CDR3: TGTGCCAGCAGCTTCAGACCCGGGACAGAATTCACAGATACGCAGTATTTT.

The chain recombines TRBV11-2 with TRBJ1-1; 8 bases match TRBD1. Germline V gene data show CDR1 as SGHAT and CDR2 as FQNNGV. The CDR3 is 15 residues long. The V gene end was trimmed by 5 bases and the J gene end by 1 base; junction bases not matched to a gene: 6. The CDR3 loop is CASSPRTGRNTEAFF. CDR3 sequence (DNA): TGTGCCAGCAGCCCGCGGACAGGGCGGAACACTGAAGCTTTCTTT.